This T cell receptor beta chain appears in the sequencing data of a study of Tregs in tolerant kidney transplant recipients. To note about this clone: The target antigen is unknown.

Method: immunoSEQ multiplex PCR; TCRdb's copy keeps in-frame clones and lacks some. The data hold about 240,000 clones, with about 86% observed a single time. Study results and caveats: Few patients were studied, so findings need validation in larger groups. Activated donor B cell expansion appeared to reveal the most relevant donor-specific TCRbeta repertoire.

The length of the CDR3 is 17 residues. Trimming shortened V by 6 bases and J by 4 bases, and 28 bases separated the two germline ends. The germline V gene encodes CDR1 SQVTM and CDR2 ANQGSEA. J is TRBJ2-7 and V is TRBV29-1; possibly TRBD1 for D (6 bases). Sequencing input: CD4+ T cells from blood. The clonotype originates from a human donor in good health. In DNA form, the CDR3 reads TGCAGCGTGATCCTTGGGTGGGGCGCACAGGGTATATACGAGCAGTACTTC. It yields the protein CSVILGWGAQGIYEQYF.